Presented here are 3 T cell receptor beta chains from one specimen sequenced in a study of chemoradiotherapy in HPV16-positive cancers. Repertoires were generated with immunoSEQ multiplex PCR, while TCRdb's copy carries only in-frame clones and drops some. The sample carries 25,000 to 35,000 clones, about four fifths recorded once. The sequencing here drew on blood, taken from a patient who underwent chemoradiotherapy. Receptors originate from a human donor with HPV-associated anogenital cancer.

CDR3 amino acids: CASSPGVIYGYTF. CDR3 nucleotide sequence: TGTGCCAGTAGTCCAGGAGTGATCTATGGCTACACCTTC. The rearrangement joins TRBV19 to TRBJ1-2; D remains unclear. CDR1 and CDR2 from the germline V gene are LNHDA and SQIVND (reference sequence). This CDR3 contains 13 residues. Trimming removed 5 bases from V and 4 bases from J, with 11 bases in between.

This clone was counted between two and nine times. The rearrangement links TRBV2 to TRBJ1-5; D uncertain. CDR1 and CDR2 from the germline V gene are SNHLY and FYNNEI. This CDR3 is 15 amino acids long. Trimming left V 6 bases short and J 0 bases short, with 12 bases between. The CDR3 region is CASRVQVDSNQPQHF. The CDR3 DNA is TGTGCCAGCAGGGTCCAGGTCGATAGCAATCAGCCCCAGCATTTT.

V is TRBV30 and J is TRBJ2-6; the D gene is possibly TRBD1 (5 bases). This CDR3 is 14 amino acids long. Trimming cost V 7 bases and J 0 bases, with 10 bases left between them. Germline V gene lookup returns CDR1 GTSNPN and CDR2 SVGIG (reference sequence). The CDR3 loop reads CAFDRTSGANVLTF. CDR3 DNA: TGTGCCTTCGACAGAACCTCTGGGGCCAACGTCCTGACTTTC.